These 19 T cell receptor beta chains came from one sample sequenced in a study of T cell responses to AZD1222 COVID-19 vaccine. Generated by immunoSEQ multiplex PCR, the TCRdb table keeps only in-frame clones and is missing some. The sample lists about 120,000 clones; around 89% were seen once. The sample in question was peripheral blood, obtained on day 0 of AZD1222 vaccination. Receptors were obtained from an adult in good health.

The chain couples TRBV3-1 (or the pseudogene TRBV3-2) to TRBJ1-1, with a weak D call TRBD1 (5 bases). This CDR3 is built from 13 residues. Per germline, CDR1 LGHDT and CDR2 YNNKEL (reference sequence). Between the trimmed V and J ends, which lost 4 bases and 1 base, there was a span of 7 bases. CDR3 bases: TGTGCCAGCAGCCTGACAGAGAACACTGAAGCTTTCTTT. Translation gives CASSLTENTEAFF.

The chain is built from TRBV6-5 and TRBJ1-6, with D maybe TRBD1 (6 bases). From germline, CDR1 is MNHEY and CDR2 SVGAGI. Trimming took off 0 bases at V and 17 bases at J, with 20 bases between the two ends. The CDR3 sequence is 15 residues long. DNA for the CDR3: TGTGCCAGCAGTTACTCGACCCAGGGGAATTCACCTTTCCACTTT. Its protein is CASSYSTQGNSPFHF.

J is TRBJ1-6 and V is TRBV27, with D possibly matching TRBD1 (6 bases). The CDR3 totals 15 residues. The V and J ends lost 2 bases and 7 bases respectively, with 12 bases between them. Germline V CDR1 and CDR2: MNHEY, SMNVEV (reference sequence). The CDR3 DNA sequence: TGTGCCAGCAGTTTAGATGACAGGTTAAATTCACCCCTCCACTTT. Translation: CASSLDDRLNSPLHF.

This clone was detected once. The gene calls are TRBV19 and TRBJ1-2, with D perhaps matching TRBD1 (5 bases). V was clipped by 9 bases and J by 8 bases, with 16 bases between them. The CDR3 contains 12 residues. The V gene's germline CDR1 is LNHDA and CDR2 SQIVND (reference sequence). CDR3 sequence (DNA): TGTGCCAGCCGGGGGGGGTCAGGCGGCTACACCTTC. Protein: CASRGGSGGYTF.

This clone has only one observation. The V gene is TRBV9, the J gene TRBJ2-7; 14 bases agree with TRBD2. CDR3 length: 15 amino acids. Germline V gene lookup returns CDR1 SGDLS and CDR2 YYNGEE. V lost 5 bases, J lost 0 bases, and 1 base stayed unmatched. CDR3 DNA sequence: TGTGCCAGCAGTGGACTAGCGGGAGGCTCCTACGAGCAGTACTTC. This sequence encodes CASSGLAGGSYEQYF.

V gene TRBV9 combines with J gene TRBJ2-1; TRBD1 is a possible D gene (5 bases). The CDR3 extends over 12 amino acids. Trimming left V 7 bases short and J 7 bases short, with 12 bases between. CDR1 is SGDLS and CDR2 is YYNGEE in the germline V gene. This CDR3 reads CASGAGNNEQFF. CDR3 nucleotides: TGTGCCAGCGGGGCAGGGAATAATGAGCAGTTCTTC.

This clone was counted once. V and J are TRBV5-1 and TRBJ1-1; 7 nucleotides agree with TRBD1. The V gene end was trimmed by 5 bases and the J gene end by 4 bases; junction bases not matched to a gene: 8. CDR1 SGHRS and CDR2 YFSETQ come from the germline V gene. This CDR3 contains 14 residues. The CDR3 nucleotides read TGCGCCAGCAGAGCGACAGGGTGGGCCACTGAAGCTTTCTTT. Translating gives CASRATGWATEAFF.

This chain's CDR3 is CASSSWWGGGQETQYF. CDR3 coding DNA: TGTGCCAGCAGCTCCTGGTGGGGGGGAGGGCAAGAGACCCAGTACTTC. This chain uses TRBV9 with TRBJ2-5, with 7 bases fitting TRBD2. Germline CDR1 reads SGDLS; CDR2 reads YYNGEE. J was trimmed by 2 bases and V by 4 bases; bases with no gene match: 11. The CDR3 consists of 16 residues.

This chain joins TRBV6-6 and TRBJ2-5; either TRBD1 or TRBD2 may supply D (5 bases each). Germline V lookup: CDR1 MNHNY, CDR2 SVGAGI (reference sequence). The CDR3 extends over 15 amino acids. The V end lost 0 bases, the J end lost 5 bases, and 13 bases lay between the germline ends. CDR3: CASSYSLGTGETQYF. CDR3 in DNA: TGTGCCAGCAGTTACTCGTTGGGGACGGGGGAGACCCAGTACTTC.

The V gene is TRBV24-1, the J gene TRBJ2-3; D unclear. V was shortened by 6 bases and J by 1 base, with 16 bases between the two germline ends. CDR3 length: 16 amino acids. Per germline, CDR1 KGHDR and CDR2 SFDVKD. The CDR3: CATSSATRAGTDTQYF. In DNA, the CDR3 is TGTGCCACCAGTTCCGCCACAAGAGCCGGCACAGATACGCAGTATTTT.

CDR3 region: CASSFGSGELFF. The CDR3 DNA is TGTGCCAGCAGTTTCGGGTCCGGGGAGCTGTTTTTT. The chain links TRBV28 to TRBJ2-2; D is undetermined. Trimming removed 3 bases at V and 6 bases at J, with 5 bases between. This CDR3 has 12 amino acids. Germline V gene data show CDR1 as MDHEN and CDR2 as SYDVKM.

The chain employs TRBV19 and TRBJ2-1; no clear D. The CDR3 runs 14 residues. Deletions cut 0 bases from V and 7 bases from J, with 10 bases between. CDR1 and CDR2 (germline): LNHDA, SQIVND (reference sequence). The CDR3 is CASSIDSFENEQFF. The CDR3 DNA reads TGTGCCAGTAGTATAGACTCCTTTGAAAATGAGCAGTTCTTC.

The rearrangement links TRBV6-4 to TRBJ2-1; 8 positions agree with TRBD2. The CDR3 contains 15 residues. CDR1 is MRHNA and CDR2 is SNTAGT in the germline V gene. Trimming removed 0 bases from V and 9 bases from J; junction bases left unmatched: 7. CDR3 loop: CASSDSAGGGTEQFF. DNA of the CDR3: TGTGCCAGCAGTGACTCCGCGGGAGGCGGCACTGAGCAGTTCTTC.

The gene calls are TRBV10-3 and TRBJ2-7; 9 bases align to TRBD1. With 8 bases clipped from V and 2 bases from J, the junction kept 10 bases outside the gene matches. The CDR3 extends over 15 amino acids. Germline V gene lookup returns CDR1 ENHRY and CDR2 SYGVKD. DNA of the CDR3: TGTGCCATCTTAAGGGACAGGGACTATCCCTACGAGCAGTACTTC. This codes for CAILRDRDYPYEQYF.

The V call is TRBV6-1, the J call TRBJ2-3, with D possibly matching TRBD2 (5 bases). Germline CDR1 is MNHNS and CDR2 is SASEGT. V lost 2 bases to trimming and J lost 1 base, with 16 bases between them. There are 17 residues in the CDR3. CDR3 DNA sequence: TGTGCCAGCAGTGAAAGGAGGCGGGCCCCTGGCACAGATACGCAGTATTTT. It specifies CASSERRRAPGTDTQYF.

This chain links TRBV3-1 (or the pseudogene TRBV3-2) with TRBJ2-5; 7 positions agree with TRBD1. The CDR3 length is 15 residues. Trimming removed 3 bases from V and 4 bases from J; junction bases left unmatched: 8. In germline, CDR1 is LGHDT, CDR2 YNNKEL (reference sequence). CDR3 residues: CASSHRQGTGETQYF. In DNA, the CDR3 is TGTGCCAGCAGCCATAGACAGGGCACGGGAGAGACCCAGTACTTC.

The rearrangement uses TRBV5-8 and TRBJ1-2; no firm D call. Germline CDR1 reads SGHTS; CDR2 reads YDEGEE. Trimming stripped 4 bases from V and 2 bases from J, with 15 bases between. The CDR3 spans 15 residues. The CDR3 loop is CASSTELGLNYGYTF. The CDR3 nucleotides read TGTGCCAGCAGCACCGAGTTGGGTTTGAACTATGGCTACACCTTC.

This chain connects TRBV6-5 to TRBJ1-1; D gene uncertain. In germline, CDR1 is MNHEY, CDR2 SVGAGI. V lost 5 bases and J lost 1, with 8 bases in between. The CDR3 length is 13 residues. The CDR3 DNA sequence: TGTGCCAGCAGTCATCAGTGGAACACTGAAGCTTTCTTT. It translates to CASSHQWNTEAFF.

The J gene is TRBJ1-3, the V gene TRBV7-2; D is undetermined. Germline V gene sequence: CDR1 SGHTA, CDR2 FQGNSA. The CDR3 extends over 16 amino acids. Trimming stripped 3 bases from V and 2 bases from J, with 14 bases between. This chain's CDR3 is CASSFEATGTGNTIYF. CDR3 DNA: TGTGCCAGCAGCTTTGAGGCGACTGGGACTGGAAACACCATATATTTT.